These 23 T cell receptor beta chains share one sample of origin, sequenced in a study of T-cell memory formation after mild COVID-19. TCRdb reprocessed the 5' RACE reads via MiXCR and lists one record per CDR3 protein. The sample gives about 350,000 distinct CDR3 sequences, about an eighth of which show up once; 22% is in the top ten. The sequenced sample was PBMCs or a T cell subset sorted from them (not recorded which). These receptors all come from a young man who had mild COVID-19 (a few samples of this study predate the infection). Cell type and time point are not known.

The V gene is TRBV4-2, the J gene TRBJ1-4; no firm D call. The CDR3 runs 14 residues. V was clipped by 0 bases and J by 7 bases, with 9 bases between them. CDR1 LGHNA and CDR2 YNFKEQ come from the germline V gene. CDR3 protein: CASSQDKRVEKLFF. CDR3 DNA sequence: TGTGCCAGCAGCCAAGATAAGAGGGTTGAAAAACTGTTTTTT.

DNA of the CDR3: TGTGCCAGCAGTTTAATTGGGCTGCAGGGCCAAGAGACCCAGTACTTC. It codes for CASSLIGLQGQETQYF. J is TRBJ2-5 and V is TRBV12-3 or TRBV12-4; D may be TRBD1 (5 bases). With 2 bases removed from V and 1 base from J, the gap between germline ends came to 14 bases. CDR3 length: 16 amino acids.

This clonotype was seen a handful of times. The chain uses TRBV4-1 and TRBJ2-5; 7 bases are shared with TRBD1. This CDR3 comprises 14 residues. Trimming cost V 0 bases and J 4 bases; bases outside gene matches: 2. Germline V gene sequence: CDR1 MGHRA, CDR2 YSYEKL. The CDR3: CASSQETGPETQYF. As DNA, the CDR3 is TGCGCCAGCAGCCAAGAGACAGGGCCAGAGACCCAGTACTTC.

A few counts support this clonotype. The rearrangement joins TRBV7-2 to TRBJ1-2, with a tentative D call TRBD1 (5 bases). Trimming cost V 7 bases and J 8 bases, with 14 bases left between them. This CDR3 region has 12 residues. The germline V gene has CDR1 SGHTA and CDR2 FQGNSA. The CDR3 nucleotides read TGTGCCAGCACAGGGATTCCTTCGGGCTACACCTTC. Translation gives CASTGIPSGYTF.

Only a few counts were recorded for this clonotype. V gene TRBV7-2 combines with J gene TRBJ2-7; 9 bases agree with TRBD1. V lost 1 base and J lost 5; bases outside the gene matches: 3. Germline lookup yields CDR1 SGHTA and CDR2 FQGNSA. The CDR3 consists of 14 residues. The CDR3 nucleotides read TGTGCCAGCAGCTTAGGGGACAGGGTCCACGAGCAGTACTTC. This sequence encodes CASSLGDRVHEQYF.

The rearrangement uses TRBV20-1 and TRBJ2-4; D is uncertain. The V and J ends lost 0 bases and 1 base respectively, with 10 bases between them. Germline V lookup: CDR1 DFQATT, CDR2 SNEGSKA (reference sequence). This CDR3 has 15 amino acids. The CDR3: CSAREGSTAKNIQYF. CDR3 coding DNA: TGCAGTGCTAGAGAAGGGTCCACGGCCAAAAACATTCAGTACTTC.

This chain links TRBV6-1 with TRBJ2-5; TRBD2 matches 7 bases. This CDR3 is built from 15 residues. V lost 6 bases, J lost 1 base, and 8 bases stayed unmatched. Germline loops: CDR1 MNHNS, CDR2 SASEGT. CDR3 in DNA: TGTGCCAGCAGGCGGGTATCGGGGGGCCAAGAGACCCAGTACTTC. Translating it yields CASRRVSGGQETQYF.

This clonotype was recorded at least ten times. The chain combines TRBV18 with TRBJ2-5; D not resolved. Germline lookup yields CDR1 KGHSH and CDR2 LQKENI. The CDR3 has 11 residues. Trimming removed 8 bases from V and 5 bases from J, with 9 bases in between. As DNA, the CDR3 is TGTGCCAGCAGCCCTCAGGAGACCCAGTACTTC. It yields the protein CASSPQETQYF.

This clonotype was recorded a few times. V usage is TRBV7-9 and J usage is TRBJ2-1, with 7 bases fitting TRBD2. V shed 6 bases, J shed 6 bases, and the junction held 8 bases outside the gene matches. The CDR3 sequence is 14 residues long. Germline CDR1 is SEHNR and CDR2 is FQNEAQ (reference sequence). The CDR3 region has the DNA TGTGCCAGCAGTTCCCCACGGACTAGCAATGAGCAGTTCTTC. It is translated as CASSSPRTSNEQFF.

The chain employs TRBV4-1 and TRBJ2-1, with 8 nucleotides matching TRBD1. Germline trimming cut 3 bases from V and 10 bases from J; bases unmatched to any gene: 5. This CDR3 has 13 amino acids. Germline lookup yields CDR1 MGHRA and CDR2 YSYEKL. CDR3 DNA: TGCGCCAGCAGCCAGCCACAGGGGGGCGAGCAGTTCTTC. Encoded protein: CASSQPQGGEQFF.

This chain joins TRBV7-8 and TRBJ2-1; perhaps TRBD1 as D (6 bases). The V end lost 5 bases, the J end lost 0 bases, and 14 bases lay between the germline ends. Germline loops: CDR1 SGHVS, CDR2 FQNEAQ. The CDR3 has 16 amino acids. The CDR3 sequence: CASSARDTSSYNEQFF. CDR3 nucleotide sequence: TGTGCCAGCAGCGCCCGGGACACGAGCTCCTACAATGAGCAGTTCTTC.

Only a few counts were recorded for this clonotype. This sequence joins TRBV15 and TRBJ2-7; possibly TRBD2 for D (5 bases). V was trimmed by 3 bases and J by 2 bases, leaving 14 bases between them. This CDR3 is built from 15 residues. Germline CDR1 reads LNHNV; CDR2 reads YYDKDF (reference sequence). CDR3 sequence reads: CATSSVGLSTYEQYV. The DNA of the CDR3 is TGTGCCACCAGCAGCGTTGGACTGTCCACCTACGAGCAGTACGTC.

The gene calls are TRBV6-6 and TRBJ2-7, with a tentative D call TRBD1 (5 bases). The CDR3 is 14 amino acids. Between the trimmed V and J ends, which lost 0 bases and 5 bases, there was a span of 11 bases. Looked up from germline, CDR1 is MNHNY and CDR2 is SVGAGI (reference sequence). The CDR3 protein is CASSYSKGKNEQYF. The DNA of the CDR3 is TGTGCCAGCAGTTACTCGAAGGGGAAGAACGAGCAGTACTTC.

The sample holds a few counts of this clonotype. This chain connects TRBV4-3 to TRBJ2-7; D remains ambiguous. Trimming removed 4 bases at V and 6 bases at J, with 22 bases between. Per the germline V gene, CDR1 is LGHNA and CDR2 is YSLEER. This CDR3 comprises 16 residues. The CDR3 loop reads CASSPERQTLASEQYF. CDR3 DNA sequence: TGCGCCAGCAGCCCCGAGAGGCAAACCCTCGCTTCCGAGCAGTACTTC.

This clonotype was recorded a few times. CDR3 sequence (DNA): TGTGCCAGCAGCCAAGGAACAGGGGCCACCGGGGAGCTGTTTTTT. It yields the protein CASSQGTGATGELFF. The chain has TRBV3-1 and TRBJ2-2, with 7 positions matching TRBD1. With V trimmed by 1 base and J by 4 bases, 3 bases remained unmatched. Germline loops: CDR1 LGHDT, CDR2 YNNKEL (reference sequence). The CDR3 has 15 amino acids.

At least ten counts were recorded for this clonotype. The gene calls are TRBV5-1 and TRBJ2-3; no clear D gene. V lost 0 bases and J lost 4, with 3 bases in between. The CDR3 is 12 amino acids. Germline CDR1 reads SGHRS; CDR2 reads YFSETQ. This CDR3 is CASSLEADTQYF. The CDR3 DNA sequence: TGCGCCAGCAGCTTGGAAGCAGATACGCAGTATTTT.

This clonotype has more than one count but fewer than ten. This chain connects TRBV11-2 to TRBJ2-3, with 8 bases matching TRBD1. CDR1 and CDR2 from the germline V gene are SGHAT and FQNNGV. V lost 1 base to trimming and J lost 2 bases; unmatched junction nucleotides: 2. The CDR3 runs to 15 residues. CDR3 bases: TGTGCCAGCAGCTTAGGACAGGGGCACACAGATACGCAGTATTTT. Translation: CASSLGQGHTDTQYF.

The V and J genes are TRBV6-6 and TRBJ1-6; perhaps TRBD1 as D (5 bases). The germline CDR1 and CDR2 sequences are MNHNY and SVGAGI (reference sequence). V lost 2 bases and J 8 bases, leaving 16 bases between the germline ends. The CDR3 contains 16 residues. The CDR3 nucleotides read TGTGCCAGCAGTTACCCGCGAGGACATCATGATTCACCCCTCCACTTT. Its translation: CASSYPRGHHDSPLHF.

This clonotype was counted between two and nine times. This rearrangement joins TRBV6-5 to TRBJ2-3, with 9 bases lining up with TRBD1. V shed 6 bases and J 6 bases; nucleotides not matched to a gene: 7. CDR3 length: 14 residues. Germline-derived CDR1 and CDR2 are MNHEY and SVGAGI. Here the CDR3 DNA reads TGTGCCAGCAGCTGGGACAGGGCGGGGGATACGCAGTATTTT. It is translated as CASSWDRAGDTQYF.

Ten or more counts support this clonotype. The CDR3 region is CSVPPFGGTEAFF. As DNA, the CDR3 is TGCAGCGTCCCACCATTCGGGGGCACTGAAGCTTTCTTT. The chain recombines TRBV29-1 with TRBJ1-1; D is possibly TRBD1 (5 bases). This CDR3 has 13 residues. CDR1 and CDR2 (germline): SQVTM, ANQGSEA. V was cut by 6 bases and J by 4 bases, with 15 bases left in between.

This clonotype showed up just once. CDR3 residues: CSARVPGGGSTDTQYF. CDR3 in DNA: TGCAGTGCTAGAGTCCCTGGCGGGGGGAGCACAGATACGCAGTATTTT. This chain joins TRBV20-1 and TRBJ2-3; 8 nucleotides align to TRBD2. The CDR3 totals 16 residues. The junction had 6 bases not matched to a gene; V was cut back by 1 base and J by 0 bases. The germline V gene has CDR1 DFQATT and CDR2 SNEGSKA (reference sequence).

This clonotype was observed at least ten times. The V gene is TRBV6-4, the J gene TRBJ2-7; no reliable D call. The CDR3 is 12 amino acids. V lost 3 bases to trimming and J lost 2 bases, with 5 bases between them. In germline, CDR1 is MRHNA, CDR2 SNTAGT. CDR3 coding DNA: TGTGCCAGCAGTGAGGGCACCTACGAGCAGTACGTC. Translated, it gives CASSEGTYEQYV.

The chain employs TRBV7-2 and TRBJ2-1; D might be TRBD2 (7 bases). Germline CDR1 SGHTA, CDR2 FQGNSA. The CDR3 covers 12 residues. The V and J ends lost 1 base and 15 bases respectively, with 13 bases between them. This chain's CDR3 is CASSLEGGYRFF. The CDR3 nucleotides read TGTGCCAGCAGCTTAGAGGGGGGGTATCGGTTCTTC.